The entry below describes one T cell receptor (beta chain). Its antigen remains unidentified. One junction end does not reproduce the germline sequence, and a read error may be involved. The record originates from a study of tumor-infiltrating lymphocytes in primary liver carcinoma. Study-wide results and caveats: Relative to blood, tumors carried a significantly larger fraction of the repertoire in their top 250 clones (p = 0.039).

Using a constant-region primer together with ProtoScript II reverse transcriptase, TCR beta cDNA was made from 450 to 600 ng of total RNA. Slightly modified ARM-PCR, run as three nested multiplex PCR rounds, produced the TCR beta libraries. The two initial PCR rounds, about 9 cycles each, used TRBV1-TRBV30 forward and C-beta reverse primers. A single record per CDR3 protein comes from TCRdb applying MiXCR to the multiplex PCR reads. This sample yields approximately 88,000 distinct CDR3 sequences, of which about 73% are seen a single time; around 30% belongs to the top ten. Total RNA and DNA came together from around 20-30 mg of bulk tissue without cell sorting. The patients lived with chronic HBV infection and had not yet received any treatment. CDR1 and CDR2 from the germline V gene are SGHTS and YDEGEE. The CDR3 contains 15 residues.

The source is a man aged 35 to 55 with primary liver carcinoma and hepatitis B virus infection. The specimen sequenced was tumor-adjacent normal liver tissue. V and J are TRBV5-8 and TRBJ1-5; maybe TRBD1 (5 bases). In DNA form, the CDR3 reads TGTGCCAGCAACTTGGAAGGGACGGGTCATCAGCCCCAGCATTTT. Translated: CASNLEGTGHQPQHF.